The 17 T cell receptor beta chains listed next were all sequenced from one sample in a study of shared clonotypes between healthy human individuals. Produced via immunoSEQ multiplex PCR; TCRdb's table is partial and in-frame only. Here the sample spans 950,000 to 1,100,000 clones, approximately 72% being singletons. Sequencing input: memory CD4+ T cells sorted from blood. Noted subset: CD45RA-negative fraction. The origin of the receptors is a man younger than 35 in good health.

The CDR3 here is CSVAQGSGANVLTF. The CDR3 bases are TGCAGCGTAGCACAGGGTTCTGGGGCCAACGTCCTGACTTTC. This chain connects TRBV29-1 to TRBJ2-6; D possibly corresponds to TRBD1 (6 bases). V shed 6 bases and J shed 1 base, with 10 bases lying between them. The CDR3 has 14 residues. Looked up from germline, CDR1 is SQVTM and CDR2 is ANQGSEA.

V usage is TRBV10-3 and J usage is TRBJ1-2, with D uncertain. This CDR3 is built from 14 residues. Trimming left V 3 bases short and J 8 bases short, with 16 bases between. Germline V lookup: CDR1 ENHRY, CDR2 SYGVKD. The CDR3, as DNA: TGTGCCATCAGTGATAATTTCTTCTCGGAAGGCTACACCTTC. This translates into CAISDNFFSEGYTF.

The chain joins TRBV19 to TRBJ1-2; a possible D gene is TRBD1 (5 bases). Germline CDR1 is LNHDA and CDR2 is SQIVND (reference sequence). The CDR3 covers 15 residues. Trimming took 5 bases from V and 3 from J, leaving 16 bases between them. CDR3 DNA sequence: TGTGCCAGTAGTCTAGCAAGAGGGGCGGACTATGGCTACACCTTC. It specifies CASSLARGADYGYTF. The full variable domain, in which reference TRBV19 and TRBJ1-2 provide the parts outside the CDR3, is DGGITQSPKYLFRKEGQNVTLSCEQNLNHDAMYWYRQDPGQGLRLIYYSQIVNDFQKGDIAEGYSVSREKKESFPLTVTSAQKNPTAFYLCASSLARGADYGYTFGSGTRLTVV.

V is TRBV5-5 and J is TRBJ1-1; D not certain. Germline CDR1 reads SGHKS; CDR2 reads YYEKEE (reference sequence). V lost 4 bases, J lost 2 bases, and 15 bases lay in between. The CDR3 is made up of 15 amino acids. The CDR3 DNA reads TGTGCCAGCAGCCCCCTATTATCCCCTAACACTGAAGCTTTCTTT. Translation: CASSPLLSPNTEAFF.

The table lists this clone with a few counts. The chain links TRBV30 to TRBJ1-5; a possible D gene is TRBD1 (6 bases). Trimming pared 3 bases from V and 6 bases from J, leaving 21 bases between. Germline V lookup: CDR1 GTSNPN, CDR2 SVGIG (reference sequence). The CDR3 spans 16 residues. The CDR3 region has the DNA TGTGCCTGGAGCCTCAGTGGGGCCAGGGGCATTCAGCCCCAGCATTTT. It encodes CAWSLSGARGIQPQHF.

This chain joins TRBV5-1 and TRBJ2-3, with 9 bases matching TRBD2. The CDR3 has 16 residues. The J segment lost 5 bases and the V segment lost 4 bases, leaving 11 bases of the junction unmatched. CDR1 and CDR2 (germline): SGHRS, YFSETQ. CDR3: CASSLGSGLAIDTQYF. The CDR3 nucleotides read TGCGCCAGCAGCCTGGGTTCGGGACTAGCAATAGATACGCAGTATTTT. Drawing the rest from reference TRBV5-1 and TRBJ2-3, the complete variable domain is KAGVTQTPRYLIKTRGQQVTLSCSPISGHRSVSWYQQTPGQGLQFLFEYFSETQRNKGNFPGRFSGRQFSNSRSEMNVSTLELGDSALYLCASSLGSGLAIDTQYFGPGTRLTVL.

Here the CDR3 DNA reads TGTGCCAGCAGCCCAGACCGGACAAGGAACTATTTT. Encoded protein: CASSPDRTRNYF. The gene calls are TRBV14 and TRBJ1-3; TRBD1 might be the D (5 bases). V lost 4 bases to trimming and J lost 16 bases, with 17 bases between them. The germline CDR1 and CDR2 sequences are SGHDN and FVKESK. CDR3 size: 12 residues.

The V gene is TRBV28, the J gene TRBJ2-2, with D possibly matching TRBD1 (5 bases). From germline, CDR1 is MDHEN and CDR2 SYDVKM. Trimming took off 2 bases at V and 6 bases at J, with 7 bases between the two ends. The CDR3 is 13 amino acids. As DNA, the CDR3 is TGTGCCAGCAGTTTACAGGGCGCCGGGGAGCTGTTTTTT. Its protein product is CASSLQGAGELFF.

For the CDR3, the DNA is TGTGCCATCAGTGAGACTAGCGGGGGGGCCAAGGCAGATACGCAGTATTTT. Its translation is CAISETSGGAKADTQYF. V gene TRBV10-3 combines with J gene TRBJ2-3; 13 bases agree with TRBD2. This CDR3 contains 17 residues. Losses at the gene ends were 2 bases for V and 4 bases for J; bases not matched to a gene: 6. CDR1 is ENHRY, CDR2 SYGVKD, per germline.

The V and J genes are TRBV19 and TRBJ2-2; unclear D gene. Germline V gene sequence: CDR1 LNHDA, CDR2 SQIVND (reference sequence). The CDR3 is 12 residues long. V lost 5 bases to trimming and J lost 5 bases, with 6 bases between them. This CDR3 reads CASSLNTGELFF. In DNA, the CDR3 is TGTGCCAGTAGTCTGAATACCGGGGAGCTGTTTTTT.

The DNA of the CDR3 is TGTGCCAGCAGTTCCGGTTGGGGGGCAAACACTGAAGCTTTCTTT. Translating gives CASSSGWGANTEAFF. This chain links TRBV27 with TRBJ1-1; tentatively, D is TRBD1 (6 bases). CDR3 length: 15 residues. Germline CDR1 MNHEY, CDR2 SMNVEV (reference sequence). Trimming stripped 4 bases from V and 2 bases from J, with 14 bases between.

The chain recombines TRBV2 with TRBJ2-3; D is ambiguous. The CDR3 sequence is 13 residues long. The germline CDR1 and CDR2 sequences are SNHLY and FYNNEI. Trimming cost V 6 bases and J 4 bases, with 11 bases left between them. For the CDR3, the DNA is TGTGCCAGCAGCGCCACCTGGGCAGATACGCAGTATTTT. It codes for CASSATWADTQYF.

The rearrangement joins TRBV13 to TRBJ2-3; 8 bases map to TRBD2. Per the germline V gene, CDR1 is PRHDT and CDR2 is FYEKMQ (reference sequence). With V trimmed by 2 bases and J by 5 bases, 3 bases remained unmatched. The CDR3 sequence is 14 residues long. CDR3 region: CASSLLTSGDTQYF. CDR3 nucleotide sequence: TGTGCCAGCAGCTTACTTACTAGCGGAGATACGCAGTATTTT.

The genes are TRBV10-3 and TRBJ2-5, with D unclear. TRBJ2-7 matches the DNA end more closely, so the J call is doubtful. CDR3 length: 13 residues. Germline V lookup: CDR1 ENHRY, CDR2 SYGVKD. CDR3 coding DNA: TGTGCCATCGGGCAACCCCAGTCCTACGAGCAGTACTTC. Translation gives CAIGQPQSYEQYF.

This rearrangement joins TRBV10-3 to TRBJ1-5, with D possibly being TRBD1 (5 bases). This CDR3 has 12 amino acids. V lost 6 bases and J lost 9, with 12 bases in between. Germline CDR1 is ENHRY and CDR2 is SYGVKD. The CDR3 DNA sequence: TGTGCCATCAGCGAAAAGGGGTGGCCCCAGCATTTT. Translation: CAISEKGWPQHF.

The chain employs TRBV11-2 and TRBJ1-3, with D unresolved. V was clipped by 5 bases and J by 0 bases, with 14 bases between them. The germline V gene has CDR1 SGHAT and CDR2 FQNNGV. The length of the CDR3 is 16 residues. The CDR3 coding sequence is TGTGCCAGCAGCCCAACGGACGGGAGCTCTGGAAACACCATATATTTT. Its translation is CASSPTDGSSGNTIYF.

The V and J genes are TRBV19 and TRBJ1-2, with D hard to call. The V end lost 5 bases, the J end lost 4 bases, and 20 bases lay between the germline ends. The CDR3 is made up of 16 amino acids. Germline CDR1 is LNHDA and CDR2 is SQIVND (reference sequence). The CDR3 here is CASSPVRNRKTYGYTF. The CDR3 DNA sequence: TGTGCCAGTAGTCCAGTTAGGAATCGAAAGACCTATGGCTACACCTTC. The whole variable domain, filled in from reference TRBV19 and TRBJ1-2, reads DGGITQSPKYLFRKEGQNVTLSCEQNLNHDAMYWYRQDPGQGLRLIYYSQIVNDFQKGDIAEGYSVSREKKESFPLTVTSAQKNPTAFYLCASSPVRNRKTYGYTFGSGTRLTVV.